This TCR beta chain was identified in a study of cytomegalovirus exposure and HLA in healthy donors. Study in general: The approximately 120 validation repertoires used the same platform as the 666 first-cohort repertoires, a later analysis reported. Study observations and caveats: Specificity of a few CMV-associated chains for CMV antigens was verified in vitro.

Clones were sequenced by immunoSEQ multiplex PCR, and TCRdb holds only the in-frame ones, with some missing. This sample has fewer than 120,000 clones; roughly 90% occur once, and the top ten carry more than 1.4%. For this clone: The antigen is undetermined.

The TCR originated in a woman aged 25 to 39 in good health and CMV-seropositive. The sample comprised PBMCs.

As DNA, the CDR3 is TGTGCCAGCAGGGCAGATCCAGGGTCTGGAAACACCATATATTTT. It translates to CASRADPGSGNTIYF. The genes are TRBV28 and TRBJ1-3, with D perhaps matching TRBD1 (5 bases). From germline, CDR1 is MDHEN and CDR2 SYDVKM. V shed 6 bases and J shed 1 base, with 13 bases lying between them. This CDR3 is 15 amino acids long.